This T cell receptor (beta chain) was identified during a study of OX40 agonist ivuxolimab in advanced cancers. A note on the overall study: Ivuxolimab was a fully human IgG2 agonistic monoclonal antibody targeting the costimulatory receptor OX40 (CD134). Patients were allowed to have had prior anti-PD-1, anti-PD-L1 or anti-CTLA-4 therapy, and 30% to 40% of the dose-escalation patients had previously received checkpoint inhibitors. In the dose-escalation cohort, around four fifths of patients were male, and the mean age was 60 years with a range of roughly 23 to 90. The monotherapy dose-escalation portion (N of about 49 patients) of the phase I ivuxolimab trial is reported in the paper. Intravenous ivuxolimab was administered to patients every 2 weeks at six dose levels: 0.01, 0.1, 0.3, 1.5, 3 and 10 mg/kg. Among the roughly 52 dose-escalation patients, about 19 had hepatocellular carcinoma, about 15 melanoma, 9 renal cell carcinoma and 9 head and neck cancer. The purpose of peripheral TCRbeta sequencing was to test whether ivuxolimab changed TCR sequence diversity and led to clonal T-cell expansion. Partial responses were achieved by three dose-escalation patients, of whom one had hepatocellular carcinoma and two had cutaneous melanoma.

After removal of 1 base from V and 5 bases from J, the junction retains 11 bases not matched to a gene. From its cysteine to its phenylalanine, the CDR3 spans 17 amino acids. Just CDR3 DNA is preserved here, 51 bases in frame from base 1. CDR1 and CDR2 are read off the germline V gene as SGHTA and FQGNSA. Results the study describes overall, beyond this receptor: Low levels of normalized T-cell clonal expansion were also seen in some patients who did not respond. Which antigens the clonally expanded peripheral T cells were specific for was not determined. At doses of 0.1 to 3.0 mg/kg, clonal expansion of both CD4+ and CD8+ T cells in blood was seen between baseline and week 6. After ivuxolimab, more expanded clones were found on average in CD8+ T cells than in CD4+ T cells. In the 0.1-3.0 mg/kg groups, partial responders had among the lowest normalized peripheral clonal expansion, particularly in CD8+ T cells.

Genomic DNA was isolated from the sorted cells so that the TCRbeta CDR3 region could be sequenced. The immunoSEQ Assay was used to sequence the TCRbeta CDR3 regions. TCRdb carries this immuneACCESS record with in-frame sequences only. Its versions omit some clonotypes, under half of them owing to an unresolved V gene in the studies checked, with the rest unexplained. This sample holds some 90,000 clones; approximately 91% were observed only once. Clones ranked in the top ten supply around 0.33% of the sample. Patients with a history of autoimmune disease or receiving systemic immunosuppression were excluded from the trial. Peripheral blood for TCR sequencing was drawn from every dose cohort at baseline, at cycle 4 day 1 and at cycle 7 day 1. Samples were obtained from an open-label, multicenter, first-in-human phase I dose-escalation trial of ivuxolimab. The trial enrolled adults with locally advanced or metastatic head and neck squamous cell, hepatocellular, melanoma or renal cell carcinoma. CD4+ and CD8+ T cells were sorted separately from peripheral blood before TCR sequencing.

This clone has just one count. Its recognized antigen is unknown. Base quality data are lacking; no much larger clone is found one base away. This clonotype was obtained from an adult with an advanced solid tumor such as melanoma, head and neck, liver or kidney cancer. The chain joins TRBV7-2 to TRBJ2-3, with 8 bases matching TRBD2. Sequences were derived from CD4+ or CD8+ T cells sorted from blood, sampled in a trial of the OX40 agonist ivuxolimab. This receptor has the CDR3 CASSLDPLAASGDTQYF. The nucleotides are TGTGCCAGCAGCTTAGACCCACTAGCGGCGAGCGGAGATACGCAGTATTTT.